This record covers a single T cell receptor beta chain. The data are from a study of blood T cell repertoires in COVID-19. Study information: Italy, Spain and the United States were the sources of the convalescent and acute COVID-19 samples. T cells, B-cell-depleted T cells, or PBMCs supplied cDNA or gDNA.

This CDR3 region has 15 residues. CDR1 and CDR2 (germline): SGDLS, YYNGEE. J lost 4 bases, V lost 3 bases, and 7 bases had no gene match. The table came from immunoSEQ multiplex PCR; TCRdb's copy has only in-frame clones and leaves some out. The table lists fewer than 250,000 clones, over 70% of them singletons. The chain combines TRBV9 with TRBJ2-5, with 9 bases aligning to TRBD2. The source is a man aged 45-65 years with active or convalescent COVID-19. The sample comprised peripheral blood. DNA of the CDR3: TGTGCCAGCAGCGATACCGGGACTAGCACAGAGACCCAGTACTTC. Encoded protein: CASSDTGTSTETQYF.